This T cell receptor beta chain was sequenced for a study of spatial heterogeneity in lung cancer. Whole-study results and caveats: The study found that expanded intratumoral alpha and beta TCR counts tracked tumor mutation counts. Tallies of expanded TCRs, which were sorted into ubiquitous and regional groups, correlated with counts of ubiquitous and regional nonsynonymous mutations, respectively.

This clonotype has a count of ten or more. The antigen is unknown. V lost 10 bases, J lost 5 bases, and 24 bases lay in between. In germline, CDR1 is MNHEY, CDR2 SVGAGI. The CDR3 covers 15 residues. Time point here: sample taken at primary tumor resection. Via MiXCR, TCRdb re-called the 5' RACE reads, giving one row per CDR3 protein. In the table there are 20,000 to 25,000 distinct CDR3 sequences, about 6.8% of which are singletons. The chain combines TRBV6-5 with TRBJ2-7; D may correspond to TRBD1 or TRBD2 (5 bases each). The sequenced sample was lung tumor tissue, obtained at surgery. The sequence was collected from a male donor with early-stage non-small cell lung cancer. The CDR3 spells CATAVQMGRAHEQYF. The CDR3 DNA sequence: TGTGCCACCGCGGTTCAAATGGGACGGGCACACGAGCAGTACTTC.